This paragraph reports one T cell receptor beta chain. Some clones are missing from TCRdb's copy, which holds only in-frame ones; the method was immunoSEQ multiplex PCR. The table lists around 150,000 clones, 85% to 95% of them singletons, with around 2% in the top ten. V lost 5 bases, J lost 5 bases, and 9 bases stayed unmatched. The CDR3 extends over 14 amino acids. Germline loops: CDR1 SGHVS, CDR2 FQNEAQ. The sample is drawn from a study of blood T cell repertoires in COVID-19. Study-level background: PBMCs, B-cell-depleted T cells, or T cells provided the cDNA or gDNA that made up the material.

The sample was peripheral blood. The rearrangement joins TRBV7-8 to TRBJ2-7; TRBD1 matches 7 bases. The source is a woman in her sixties or seventies with COVID-19, enrolled during active disease. The CDR3 nucleotides read TGTGCCAGCAGCCGCCGACAGGGTATCCACGAGCAGTACTTC. This translates into CASSRRQGIHEQYF.